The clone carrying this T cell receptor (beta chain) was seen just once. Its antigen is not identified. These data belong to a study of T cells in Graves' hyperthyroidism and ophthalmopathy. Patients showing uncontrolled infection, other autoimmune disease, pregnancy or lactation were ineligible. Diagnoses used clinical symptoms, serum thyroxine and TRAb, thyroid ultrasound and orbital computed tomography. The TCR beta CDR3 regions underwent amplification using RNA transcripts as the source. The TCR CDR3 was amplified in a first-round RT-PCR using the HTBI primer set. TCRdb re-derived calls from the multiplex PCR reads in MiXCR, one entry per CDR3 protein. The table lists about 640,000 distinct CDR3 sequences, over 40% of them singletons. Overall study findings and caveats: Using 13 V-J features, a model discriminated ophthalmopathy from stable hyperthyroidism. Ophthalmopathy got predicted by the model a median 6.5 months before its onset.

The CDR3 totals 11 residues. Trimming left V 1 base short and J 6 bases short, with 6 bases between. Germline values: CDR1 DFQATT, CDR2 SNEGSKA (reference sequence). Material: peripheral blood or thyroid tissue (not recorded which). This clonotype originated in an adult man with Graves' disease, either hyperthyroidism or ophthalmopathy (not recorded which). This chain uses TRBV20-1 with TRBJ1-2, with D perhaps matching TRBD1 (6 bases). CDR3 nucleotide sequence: TGCAGTGCTAGAGGACAGGATGGCTACACCTTC. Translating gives CSARGQDGYTF.